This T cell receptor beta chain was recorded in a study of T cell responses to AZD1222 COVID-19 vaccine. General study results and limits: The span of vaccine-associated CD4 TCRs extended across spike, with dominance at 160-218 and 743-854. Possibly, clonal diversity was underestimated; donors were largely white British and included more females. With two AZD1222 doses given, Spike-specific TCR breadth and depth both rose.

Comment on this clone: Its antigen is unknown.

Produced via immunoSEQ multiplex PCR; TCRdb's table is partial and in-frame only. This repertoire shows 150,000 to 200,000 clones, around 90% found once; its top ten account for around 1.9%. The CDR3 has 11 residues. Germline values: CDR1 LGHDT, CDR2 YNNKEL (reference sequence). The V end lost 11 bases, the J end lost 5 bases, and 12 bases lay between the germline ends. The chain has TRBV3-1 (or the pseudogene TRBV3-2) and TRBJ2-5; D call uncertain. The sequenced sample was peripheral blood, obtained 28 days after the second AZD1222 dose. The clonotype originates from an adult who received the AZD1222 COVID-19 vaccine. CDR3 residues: CAGQRWETQYF. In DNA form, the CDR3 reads TGTGCCGGCCAGCGTTGGGAGACCCAGTACTTC.